These 23 T cell receptor beta chains originate from one sample sequenced in a study of response to subunit inactivated influenza vaccine. TCRdb analysed the RT-PCR reads with MiXCR anew, one entry per CDR3 protein. The table records more than 500,000 distinct CDR3 sequences, roughly 10% of them present only once. These data also formed part of another study, on T cells expressing NK-cell markers. From that second work: Researchers built TCR beta cDNA using 5'RACE template switching with UMIs.

The sample in question was PBMCs from blood, obtained on the day of vaccination. These receptors originate from a man in his fifties who received an inactivated influenza vaccine.

The chain carries TRBV4-3 and TRBJ2-7; tentatively, D is TRBD1 (5 bases). Trimming removed 3 bases at V and 3 bases at J, with 12 bases between. Looked up from germline, CDR1 is LGHNA and CDR2 is YSLEER. This CDR3 contains 14 residues. CDR3: CASSQGRGHYEQYF. The CDR3 nucleotides are TGCGCCAGCAGCCAGGGTAGGGGTCACTACGAGCAGTACTTC.

The V gene is TRBV10-3, the J gene TRBJ2-2; perhaps TRBD2 as D (5 bases). There are 15 residues in the CDR3. The V end lost 5 bases, the J end lost 0 bases, and 10 bases lay between the germline ends. Per germline, CDR1 ENHRY and CDR2 SYGVKD. The CDR3 sequence: CAISSSPPNTGELFF. In DNA form, the CDR3 reads TGTGCCATCAGTTCTAGCCCCCCGAACACCGGGGAGCTGTTTTTT.

The sample holds a few counts of this clonotype. The chain combines TRBV5-1 with TRBJ2-3, with 11 bases lining up with TRBD2. This CDR3 has 18 amino acids. J was trimmed by 5 bases and V by 0 bases; bases with no gene match: 11. CDR1 is SGHRS, CDR2 YFSETQ, per germline. CDR3 in DNA: TGCGCCAGCAGCTTGGCTGCCTTTACTAGCGGGGGTGGAGATACGCAGTATTTT. Amino acid sequence: CASSLAAFTSGGGDTQYF.

The sample holds a few counts of this clonotype. The chain links TRBV29-1 to TRBJ2-7, with TRBD2 matching 7 bases. The junction had 10 bases not matched to a gene; V was cut back by 7 bases and J by 4 bases. This CDR3 spans 13 amino acids. The V gene's germline CDR1 is SQVTM and CDR2 ANQGSEA. This CDR3 is CSAQGGRRYEQYF. CDR3 DNA: TGCAGCGCTCAGGGAGGGAGGAGGTACGAGCAGTACTTC.

CDR3 sequence reads: CASSPHWGTDTQYF. The CDR3 DNA reads TGTGCCAGCAGCCCTCATTGGGGGACAGATACGCAGTATTTT. The chain is built from TRBV7-9 and TRBJ2-3; the D call may be TRBD1 or TRBD2 (5 bases each). The CDR3 covers 14 residues. The V gene's germline CDR1 is SEHNR and CDR2 FQNEAQ (reference sequence). V gave up 5 bases and J gave up 3 bases, with 12 bases separating them.

There are a few counts of this clonotype. The chain carries TRBV4-2 and TRBJ2-5; tentative D call: TRBD2 (5 bases). V was pared by 3 bases and J by 5 bases, with 22 bases between. CDR1 LGHNA and CDR2 YNFKEQ come from the germline V gene. The CDR3 length is 17 residues. CDR3 region: CASSHSLGISQLETQYF. The CDR3 nucleotides are TGTGCCAGCAGCCATTCCCTCGGGATTAGCCAGTTGGAGACCCAGTACTTC.

A few counts support this clonotype. The chain carries TRBV27 and TRBJ2-1, with TRBD2 matching over 8 bases. Germline CDR1 and CDR2: MNHEY and SMNVEV (reference sequence). The CDR3 totals 16 residues. V was clipped by 4 bases and J by 4 bases; unmatched bases: 9. The CDR3 DNA is TGTGCCAGCAGTTCCCCGTTCGGCGGGAGGTACAATGAGCAGTTCTTC. This gives the protein CASSSPFGGRYNEQFF.

This clonotype was counted a few times. The gene calls are TRBV12-3 or TRBV12-4 and TRBJ1-6; no firm D call. The CDR3 covers 14 residues. V lost 4 bases to trimming and J lost 8 bases, with 12 bases between them. For the CDR3, the DNA is TGTGCCAGCAGTTGGTTGGGGATGGATTCACCCCTCCACTTT. The encoded protein is CASSWLGMDSPLHF.

This clonotype occurred many times. The CDR3 coding sequence is TGTGCCAGCAGTTTGGGGGGACGAACCGCTGAAGCTTTCTTT. Protein sequence: CASSLGGRTAEAFF. V usage is TRBV12-3 or TRBV12-4 and J usage is TRBJ1-1; perhaps TRBD1 as D (5 bases). Trimming removed 3 bases from V and 6 bases from J, with 14 bases in between. The CDR3 contains 14 residues.

V usage is TRBV13 and J usage is TRBJ2-7; the D is unclear. The CDR3 is 14 residues long. Trimming removed 5 bases at V and 0 bases at J, with 11 bases between. Germline V gene data show CDR1 as PRHDT and CDR2 as FYEKMQ (reference sequence). The CDR3 protein is CASSPRWASYEQYF. CDR3 coding DNA: TGTGCCAGCAGCCCCAGGTGGGCCTCCTACGAGCAGTACTTC.

The CDR3: CSVGGVTTGEQYF. CDR3 nucleotide sequence: TGCAGCGTTGGAGGTGTCACTACGGGGGAGCAGTACTTC. This chain joins TRBV29-1 and TRBJ2-7, with a weak D call TRBD2 (5 bases). Trimming removed 4 bases from V and 7 bases from J, with 17 bases in between. The CDR3 contains 13 residues. The germline CDR1 and CDR2 sequences are SQVTM and ANQGSEA.

This clonotype was observed at least ten times. V gene TRBV19 combines with J gene TRBJ2-7; 7 positions agree with TRBD1. The germline V gene has CDR1 LNHDA and CDR2 SQIVND (reference sequence). Trimming at V came to 6 bases and at J to 3 bases, leaving 8 bases not matched to a gene. This CDR3 comprises 14 residues. The CDR3 coding sequence is TGTGCCAGTAGCCCGGGACAGACCAACTACGAGCAGTACTTC. Translating it yields CASSPGQTNYEQYF.

This clonotype was found a few times. The V gene is TRBV5-1, the J gene TRBJ2-5, with 7 bases fitting TRBD1. From germline, CDR1 is SGHRS and CDR2 YFSETQ. V gave up 3 bases and J gave up 2 bases; unmatched junction bases: 13. The CDR3 contains 17 residues. The CDR3: CASSSLGTELGQETQYF. CDR3 sequence (DNA): TGCGCCAGCAGCTCACTTGGGACAGAGCTGGGGCAAGAGACCCAGTACTTC.

This chain links TRBV7-9 with TRBJ2-7; 7 bases align to TRBD1. CDR1 is SEHNR and CDR2 is FQNEAQ in the germline V gene (reference sequence). Trimming cost V 1 base and J 1 base; bases outside gene matches: 4. This CDR3 has 15 amino acids. The CDR3 coding sequence is TGTGCCAGCAGCTTAGGTAGGGACAGATCCTACGAGCAGTACTTC. Protein product: CASSLGRDRSYEQYF.

A few counts support this clonotype. The V call is TRBV12-3 or TRBV12-4, the J call TRBJ2-2; D is perhaps TRBD1 (6 bases). Trimming took off 6 bases at V and 6 bases at J, with 14 bases between the two ends. The length of the CDR3 is 14 residues. The CDR3: CASSLQGRSGELFF. The CDR3 DNA sequence: TGTGCCAGCAGCCTACAGGGTCGGTCCGGGGAGCTGTTTTTT.

CDR3 protein: CAVRTPSYNEQFF. The CDR3 DNA reads TGTGCCGTAAGGACACCCTCCTACAATGAGCAGTTCTTC. The chain links TRBV15 to TRBJ2-1; D may be TRBD1 (5 bases). CDR1 and CDR2 from the germline V gene are LNHNV and YYDKDF (reference sequence). The CDR3 loop spans 13 amino acids. V lost 11 bases and J 0 bases, leaving 11 bases between the germline ends.

This chain connects TRBV11-2 to TRBJ2-2, with D unresolved. V lost 3 bases and J lost 5, with 13 bases in between. The CDR3 is made up of 15 amino acids. Germline lookup yields CDR1 SGHAT and CDR2 FQNNGV. The CDR3 DNA is TGTGCCAGCAGCTTCCCCAACGGCAAAACCGGGGAGCTGTTTTTT. Translation gives CASSFPNGKTGELFF.

This sequence joins TRBV12-3 or TRBV12-4 and TRBJ2-3; 12 bases line up with TRBD1. This CDR3 is built from 15 residues. Trimming cost V 6 bases and J 4 bases; bases outside gene matches: 5. The CDR3 loop is CASSPGQGAADTQYF. The CDR3 coding sequence is TGTGCCAGCAGCCCGGGACAGGGGGCCGCAGATACGCAGTATTTT.

This sequence joins TRBV28 and TRBJ1-2, with a weak D call TRBD1 (5 bases). The CDR3 length is 15 residues. Germline-derived CDR1 and CDR2 are MDHEN and SYDVKM. The V and J ends lost 6 bases and 0 bases respectively, with 14 bases between them. The CDR3 sequence is CASRTDLSSNYGYTF. The CDR3 DNA reads TGTGCCAGCAGGACAGACTTATCCTCTAACTATGGCTACACCTTC.

This clonotype was counted many times. The chain carries TRBV20-1 and TRBJ2-1, with a possible D match to TRBD1 (5 bases). Germline CDR1 reads DFQATT; CDR2 reads SNEGSKA (reference sequence). The CDR3 sequence is 15 residues long. The germline V and J ends were trimmed by 5 bases and 7 bases, with 21 bases remaining between them. The CDR3 DNA reads TGCAGTGCTCGGCCAGGGTTCGCTCTAGGGAATGAGCAGTTCTTC. This gives the protein CSARPGFALGNEQFF.

Remarks on this clonotype: At one of its ends the junction is not consistent with the germline gene, which may arise from a read error. The rearrangement joins TRBV5-1 to TRBJ2-2; weak D call: TRBD2 (5 bases). CDR3 length equals 16 residues. Germline-derived CDR1 and CDR2 are SGHRS and YFSETQ. The CDR3 spells CASSPEPGSNTGELLF. In nucleotides, the CDR3 is TGCGCCAGCAGCCCGGAACCTGGGTCGAACACCGGGGAGCTGTTGTTT.

This clonotype appeared many times. J is TRBJ2-1 and V is TRBV4-3, with 10 bases aligning to TRBD2. J lost 8 bases, V lost 2 bases, and 9 bases had no gene match. Germline V gene sequence: CDR1 LGHNA, CDR2 YSLEER. The CDR3 covers 16 residues. The CDR3 protein is CASSQSSGGARDEQFF. The DNA of the CDR3 is TGCGCCAGCAGCCAATCGAGCGGGGGGGCCAGAGATGAGCAGTTCTTC.

This chain links TRBV7-9 with TRBJ1-6; D gene ambiguous. Germline CDR1 is SEHNR and CDR2 is FQNEAQ (reference sequence). The CDR3 spans 17 residues. Trimming shortened V by 3 bases and J by 0 bases, and 12 bases separated the two germline ends. CDR3 residues: CASSFARAHSYNSPLHF. The CDR3 nucleotides read TGTGCCAGCAGCTTTGCCCGGGCCCACTCCTATAATTCACCCCTCCACTTT.